This T cell receptor beta chain comes out of a study of response to subunit inactivated influenza vaccine. The study's findings and limits: Authors suggested seasonal influenza vaccinations each recruit few new T cells.

TCRdb ran MiXCR on the RT-PCR reads and lists one entry per CDR3 protein. The profile shows 450,000 to 500,000 distinct CDR3 sequences, 9.5% to 12% of them singletons. Trimming left V 1 base short and J 1 base short, with 11 bases between. In germline, CDR1 is SGHRS, CDR2 YFSETQ. This CDR3 comprises 15 residues. Of note for this clonotype: Its antigen is unidentified.

This receptor was taken from a middle-aged man who received an inactivated influenza vaccine. The sample consisted of PBMCs from blood, taken roughly 46 days after vaccination. This sequence joins TRBV5-1 and TRBJ1-1; no definite D call. CDR3 protein: CASSLISQPNTEAFF. The CDR3 nucleotides are TGCGCCAGCAGCTTGATATCGCAGCCGAACACTGAAGCTTTCTTT.